These 26 T cell receptor beta chains were sequenced from one sample in a study of blood T cells in healthy people across ages. Primers used in a second PCR of about 7 to 12 cycles were a sample-barcoded 5' primer and a J-beta primer mix. MiXCR was run by TCRdb on the 5' RACE reads, yielding one entry per CDR3 protein. The repertoire consists of over 1.5 million distinct CDR3 sequences, with about 50% occurring once and the leading ten covering approximately 2.1%. Sample: blood. The receptors stem from a woman in her thirties or forties in good health.

The V and J genes are TRBV27 and TRBJ2-3, with a possible D match to TRBD2 (7 bases). The CDR3 spans 19 residues. Trimming removed 4 bases at V and 0 bases at J, with 23 bases between. Germline CDR1 and CDR2: MNHEY and SMNVEV (reference sequence). The CDR3 reads CASSSSGPGGLTSTDTQYF. CDR3 bases: TGTGCCAGCAGTTCCAGCGGGCCGGGGGGCCTAACTAGCACAGATACGCAGTATTTT.

J is TRBJ1-1 and V is TRBV10-3; TRBD1 agrees at 10 bases. This CDR3 is built from 14 residues. With 7 bases clipped from V and 7 bases from J, the junction kept 9 bases outside the gene matches. Germline loops: CDR1 ENHRY, CDR2 SYGVKD. The DNA for the CDR3 is TGTGCCATCAAGGCGTGGGACAGGGGTGGTGAAGCTTTCTTT. As protein: CAIKAWDRGGEAFF.

V usage is TRBV7-2 and J usage is TRBJ1-1, with D possibly matching TRBD1 (5 bases). The CDR3 is 13 amino acids. Germline V gene sequence: CDR1 SGHTA, CDR2 FQGNSA. V was clipped by 4 bases and J by 11 bases, with 17 bases between them. This chain's CDR3 is CASSSGVGGEAFF. In nucleotides, the CDR3 is TGTGCCAGCAGCTCGGGGGTGGGGGGTGAGGCTTTCTTT.

The V gene is TRBV7-2, the J gene TRBJ1-2; D uncertain. Germline lookup yields CDR1 SGHTA and CDR2 FQGNSA. This CDR3 has 15 residues. Trimming removed 1 base at V and 0 bases at J, with 9 bases between. The CDR3 region is CASSLDHSTNYGYTF. As DNA, the CDR3 is TGTGCCAGCAGCTTAGATCACAGCACTAACTATGGCTACACCTTC.

CDR3 residues: CASSFAKNEQFF. For the CDR3, the DNA is TGTGCCAGCAGCTTTGCCAAAAATGAGCAGTTCTTC. The V and J genes are TRBV7-9 and TRBJ2-1, with D uncertain. V shed 3 bases and J shed 7 bases, with 7 bases lying between them. Germline-derived CDR1 and CDR2 are SEHNR and FQNEAQ (reference sequence). The CDR3 loop spans 12 amino acids.

The gene calls are TRBV28 and TRBJ2-7; D uncertain. Trimming stripped 6 bases from V and 0 bases from J, with 12 bases between. Germline assignment: CDR1 MDHEN and CDR2 SYDVKM. The CDR3 runs to 14 residues. Written as DNA, the CDR3 is TGTGCCAGCAGGTGGGGTCCCAGCTCCTACGAGCAGTACTTC. Translation gives CASRWGPSSYEQYF.

This clonotype appeared a few times. The chain's CDR3 is CASSPDRVGDTQYF. Here the CDR3 DNA reads TGTGCCAGCAGCCCGGACAGGGTGGGAGATACGCAGTATTTT. The rearrangement links TRBV13 to TRBJ2-3; the match to TRBD1 covers 8 bases. CDR1 is PRHDT and CDR2 is FYEKMQ in the germline V gene (reference sequence). There are 14 residues in the CDR3. V gave up 5 bases and J gave up 5 bases; unmatched junction bases: 6.

In this sample, this clonotype turned up a few times. V is TRBV11-2 and J is TRBJ1-2; D is uncertain. Germline V CDR1 and CDR2: SGHAT, FQNNGV. The CDR3 extends over 15 amino acids. The germline V and J ends were trimmed by 5 bases and 3 bases, with 16 bases remaining between them. The CDR3 DNA sequence: TGTGCCAGCAGCCCTCGACGGCAGGAGGACTATGGCTACACCTTC. Amino acid sequence: CASSPRRQEDYGYTF.

The chain joins TRBV12-3 or TRBV12-4 to TRBJ2-1, with D possibly being TRBD1 (5 bases). Trimming cost V 7 bases and J 1 base, with 14 bases left between them. The CDR3 is made up of 15 amino acids. The CDR3 region is CASTLSQGSYNEQFF. CDR3 coding DNA: TGTGCCAGCACCCTAAGCCAGGGATCCTACAATGAGCAGTTCTTC.

This clonotype appeared a few times. In DNA form, the CDR3 reads TGTGCCAGCAGTTTAACCAGGGGGCTCTATGGCTACACCTTC. This gives the protein CASSLTRGLYGYTF. The J gene is TRBJ1-2, the V gene TRBV28; 8 bases map to TRBD1. Germline V gene lookup returns CDR1 MDHEN and CDR2 SYDVKM. V lost 2 bases, J lost 4 bases, and 3 bases stayed unmatched. The CDR3 totals 14 residues.

This chain links TRBV9 with TRBJ2-1; TRBD1 matches 7 bases. V lost 7 bases, J lost 5 bases, and 6 bases stayed unmatched. The CDR3 spans 13 residues. Germline V gene sequence: CDR1 SGDLS, CDR2 YYNGEE. CDR3 residues: CASATGINNEQFF. The CDR3 DNA reads as TGTGCCAGCGCGACAGGGATTAACAATGAGCAGTTCTTC.

The gene calls are TRBV6-5 and TRBJ2-3; the D gene is possibly TRBD2 (6 bases). Germline V gene lookup returns CDR1 MNHEY and CDR2 SVGAGI. CDR3 length: 15 amino acids. Trimming pared 4 bases from V and 0 bases from J, leaving 11 bases between. In DNA, the CDR3 is TGTGCCAGCAGTTCCGGGAGCGGTAGCACAGATACGCAGTATTTT. Its translation: CASSSGSGSTDTQYF.

V usage is TRBV15 and J usage is TRBJ2-5; D call uncertain. Trimming pared 3 bases from V and 4 bases from J, leaving 12 bases between. CDR1 is LNHNV, CDR2 YYDKDF, per germline (reference sequence). The CDR3 consists of 14 residues. CDR3: CATSRRQRLETQYF. The CDR3 DNA sequence: TGTGCCACCAGCAGGAGACAACGGCTAGAGACCCAGTACTTC.

This clonotype was observed a few times. This chain's CDR3 is CASSLMDNYGYTF. The CDR3 DNA reads TGTGCCAGCAGCTTAATGGATAACTATGGCTACACCTTC. The rearrangement links TRBV7-9 to TRBJ1-2; no firm D call. Germline assignment: CDR1 SEHNR and CDR2 FQNEAQ (reference sequence). Trimming took off 2 bases at V and 1 base at J, with 5 bases between the two ends. The CDR3 is 13 amino acids. Full variable domain (missing parts from reference TRBV7-9 and TRBJ1-2): DTGVSQNPRHKITKRGQNVTFRCDPISEHNRLYWYRQTLGQGPEFLTYFQNEAQLEKSRLLSDRFSAERPKGSFSTLEIQRTEQGDSAMYLCASSLMDNYGYTFGSGTRLTVV.

This clonotype was observed many times. The chain has TRBV7-2 and TRBJ2-3; D may be TRBD2 (6 bases). Trimming removed 5 bases at V and 3 bases at J, with 15 bases between. Germline-derived CDR1 and CDR2 are SGHTA and FQGNSA. CDR3 length: 15 residues. CDR3 DNA sequence: TGTGCCAGCAGCCTCCAGTGGCTAGCGACAGATACGCAGTATTTT. Translation: CASSLQWLATDTQYF.

V usage is TRBV4-3 and J usage is TRBJ2-1, with TRBD1 identical over 8 bases. CDR1 and CDR2 from the germline V gene are LGHNA and YSLEER. Germline trimming cut 0 bases from V and 4 bases from J; bases unmatched to any gene: 8. There are 17 residues in the CDR3. The CDR3 region has the DNA TGCGCCAGCAGCCAAGATTTGGGGACAGGCCAGTACAATGAGCAGTTCTTC. Translated: CASSQDLGTGQYNEQFF.

The chain combines TRBV12-3 or TRBV12-4 with TRBJ1-2; D is uncertain. This CDR3 spans 13 amino acids. The V end was cut by 6 bases, the J end by 2 bases, with 10 bases between. The CDR3 DNA follows: TGTGCCAGCAGACTTAATATGAACTATGGCTACACCTTC. Translating gives CASRLNMNYGYTF.

The chain links TRBV20-1 to TRBJ2-5, with D perhaps being TRBD1 or TRBD2 (5 bases each). There are 18 residues in the CDR3. V lost 1 base and J lost 3, with 24 bases in between. CDR1 is DFQATT, CDR2 SNEGSKA, per germline (reference sequence). The CDR3 nucleotides read TGCAGTGCTAGAGCGGGGACCTCAAGCCGACGCAGAAAAGAGACCCAGTACTTC. Encoded protein: CSARAGTSSRRRKETQYF.

This sequence joins TRBV5-1 and TRBJ2-1, with 10 bases aligning to TRBD1. V trimming: 4 bases; J trimming: 9 bases; junction bases outside the gene matches: 4. This CDR3 spans 13 amino acids. Germline assignment: CDR1 SGHRS and CDR2 YFSETQ. CDR3 DNA sequence: TGCGCCAGCAGCCGGGACAGGGGATGTGAGCAGTTCTTC. This encodes CASSRDRGCEQFF.

The chain joins TRBV7-2 to TRBJ1-1; D remains ambiguous. The CDR3 sequence is 14 residues long. The V end was cut by 1 base, the J end by 0 bases, with 6 bases between. CDR1 and CDR2 from the germline V gene are SGHTA and FQGNSA. CDR3 loop: CASSLVVMNTEAFF. The DNA for the CDR3 is TGTGCCAGCAGCTTAGTGGTGATGAACACTGAAGCTTTCTTT.

The sample holds many counts of this clonotype. This rearrangement joins TRBV27 to TRBJ2-3, with no clear D. The CDR3 covers 14 residues. Between the trimmed V and J ends, which lost 2 bases and 0 bases, there was a span of 6 bases. CDR1 MNHEY and CDR2 SMNVEV come from the germline V gene (reference sequence). The CDR3 spells CASSLVRSTDTQYF. CDR3 in DNA: TGTGCCAGCAGTTTAGTCCGGAGCACAGATACGCAGTATTTT.

This clonotype turned up a few times. The CDR3 bases are TGCGCCAGCAGCCAAATCTCCCCGCCTGGGGCCAACGTCCTGACTTTC. It encodes CASSQISPPGANVLTF. This chain joins TRBV4-3 and TRBJ2-6; no clear D gene. This CDR3 spans 16 amino acids. V lost 2 bases and J lost 2, with 10 bases in between. Germline V gives CDR1 LGHNA, CDR2 YSLEER.

A few counts support this clonotype. The chain couples TRBV5-1 to TRBJ2-1; D may be TRBD2 (6 bases). Trimming cost V 4 bases and J 0 bases, with 14 bases left between them. This CDR3 spans 16 amino acids. Germline V gene sequence: CDR1 SGHRS, CDR2 YFSETQ. The CDR3 sequence: CASSAIAASSYNEQFF. For the CDR3, the DNA is TGCGCCAGCAGCGCCATAGCGGCCAGCTCCTACAATGAGCAGTTCTTC.

The V gene is TRBV28, the J gene TRBJ1-2; 7 bases line up with TRBD1. V gave up 4 bases and J gave up 4 bases; unmatched junction bases: 6. Germline CDR1 reads MDHEN; CDR2 reads SYDVKM. The CDR3 has 14 residues. The CDR3 loop is CASSYMGQFYGYTF. DNA of the CDR3: TGTGCCAGCAGTTATATGGGACAGTTCTATGGCTACACCTTC.

The chain recombines TRBV5-1 with TRBJ1-1; a weak D match, TRBD1 (5 bases). V lost 1 base and J lost 1, with 14 bases in between. CDR3 length equals 16 residues. Germline V CDR1 and CDR2: SGHRS, YFSETQ. In DNA form, the CDR3 reads TGCGCCAGCAGCTTGCTCGAGGGGATGGGGAACACTGAAGCTTTCTTT. Amino acids: CASSLLEGMGNTEAFF.

With respect to this clonotype: At one boundary the junction diverges from the germline segment, which might be a read error. The chain is built from TRBV24-1 and TRBJ2-1, with TRBD2 matching 8 bases. From germline, CDR1 is KGHDR and CDR2 SFDVKD. The CDR3 contains 16 residues. This chain's CDR3 is CATSGYSGASYNERFF. The CDR3 DNA is TGTGCCACCAGTGGTTATAGCGGGGCGTCATACAATGAGCGGTTCTTC.